Below, 21 T cell receptor beta chains from the same sample are listed, as sequenced in a study of blood T cell repertoires in COVID-19. TCRdb's copy holds only in-frame clones and misses some; the assay was immunoSEQ multiplex PCR. This sample has 100,000 or so clones; 81% occur once, and the top ten carry 30% to 45%. Sequencing was carried out using peripheral blood. These receptors were collected from a man older than 75 with acute or convalescent COVID-19.

V usage is TRBV6-5 and J usage is TRBJ2-7, with 8 bases matching TRBD2. The V segment lost 5 bases and the J segment 6 bases; nucleotides outside the gene matches: 12. In germline, CDR1 is MNHEY, CDR2 SVGAGI. The CDR3 has 15 residues. The CDR3 nucleotides read TGTGCCAGCAGTCCCGGGGGTAGCGGGGTCCGCGAGCAGTACTTC. Translated, it gives CASSPGGSGVREQYF.

The rearrangement links TRBV6-6 to TRBJ1-2; no definite D call. Trimming removed 2 bases from V and 2 bases from J, with 3 bases in between. Looked up from germline, CDR1 is MNHNY and CDR2 is SVGAGI (reference sequence). The CDR3 has 12 amino acids. The chain's CDR3 is CASSYGNYGYTF. The CDR3 DNA reads TGTGCCAGCAGTTACGGCAACTATGGCTACACCTTC.

This chain connects TRBV3-1 (or the pseudogene TRBV3-2) to TRBJ2-7; D gene unclear. Germline CDR1 is LGHDT and CDR2 is YNNKEL (reference sequence). The CDR3 sequence is 15 residues long. V was clipped by 0 bases and J by 4 bases, with 13 bases between them. In nucleotides, the CDR3 is TGTGCCAGCAGCCAAGATCTCGTGTCTTCTTACGAGCAGTACTTC. This encodes CASSQDLVSSYEQYF.

J is TRBJ1-2 and V is TRBV28, with D perhaps TRBD1 (5 bases). In germline, CDR1 is MDHEN, CDR2 SYDVKM. Trimming took 2 bases from V and 7 from J, leaving 20 bases between them. This CDR3 comprises 16 residues. For the CDR3, the DNA is TGTGCCAGCAGTTTAGTCGGGGGGAGGGAAGATGTTGGCTACACCTTC. This encodes CASSLVGGREDVGYTF.

The chain combines TRBV28 with TRBJ1-2; 9 bases fit TRBD1. The germline CDR1 and CDR2 sequences are MDHEN and SYDVKM. The CDR3 spans 15 residues. Germline trimming cut 6 bases from V and 0 bases from J; bases unmatched to any gene: 5. DNA of the CDR3: TGTGCCAGCAGAAACAGGGGGCCTACTAACTATGGCTACACCTTC. This translates into CASRNRGPTNYGYTF.

The gene calls are TRBV6-2 or TRBV6-3 and TRBJ1-5, with 8 bases identical to TRBD1. The V segment lost 1 base and the J segment 4 bases; nucleotides outside the gene matches: 3. Germline V gene data show CDR1 as MNHEY and CDR2 as SVGEGT. The CDR3 sequence is 15 residues long. This chain's CDR3 is CASSYFGQGNQPQHF. In DNA, the CDR3 is TGTGCCAGCAGTTACTTCGGACAGGGAAATCAGCCCCAGCATTTT.

This chain joins TRBV13 and TRBJ1-6, with 7 bases fitting TRBD1. The germline CDR1 and CDR2 sequences are PRHDT and FYEKMQ (reference sequence). V dropped 3 bases and J dropped 7; count of bases not matched to a gene: 6. This CDR3 has 15 residues. The CDR3 sequence: CASSFRQGGNSPLHF. CDR3 DNA: TGTGCCAGCAGCTTCCGACAGGGCGGCAATTCACCCCTCCACTTT.

The rearrangement uses TRBV5-6 and TRBJ2-5; 8 nucleotides agree with TRBD2. The CDR3 is 15 amino acids. Trimming cost V 6 bases and J 1 base; bases outside gene matches: 8. CDR1 is SGHDT, CDR2 YYEEEE, per germline. This chain's CDR3 is CASTQPGGSQETQYF. The CDR3 DNA sequence: TGTGCCAGCACCCAACCGGGGGGGTCCCAAGAGACCCAGTACTTC.

This clone showed up just once. This chain joins TRBV18 and TRBJ2-1; 11 bases match TRBD2. The CDR3 is 15 residues long. V shed 3 bases and J 7 bases; nucleotides not matched to a gene: 5. CDR1 is KGHSH, CDR2 LQKENI, per germline. The chain's CDR3 is CASSPTSGSSNEQFF. DNA for the CDR3: TGTGCCAGCTCACCCACTAGCGGGAGTTCGAATGAGCAGTTCTTC.

The chain uses TRBV4-1 and TRBJ1-6, with a weak D call TRBD1 (6 bases). Germline V gene lookup returns CDR1 MGHRA and CDR2 YSYEKL. CDR3 length: 15 amino acids. The V and J ends lost 3 bases and 3 bases respectively, with 9 bases between them. CDR3: CASSQGTLYNSPLHF. The CDR3 nucleotides read TGCGCCAGCAGCCAGGGGACACTCTATAATTCACCCCTCCACTTT.

The chain couples TRBV3-1 (or the pseudogene TRBV3-2) to TRBJ2-7; 9 positions match TRBD1. V was pared by 1 base and J by 2 bases, with 3 bases of the junction left unmatched. This CDR3 region has 15 residues. Looked up from germline, CDR1 is LGHDT and CDR2 is YNNKEL (reference sequence). In nucleotides, the CDR3 is TGTGCCAGCAGCCAAGGGGACAGGGCCCCCTACGAGCAGTACTTC. Protein product: CASSQGDRAPYEQYF.

V and J are TRBV18 and TRBJ2-2, with 10 bases aligning to TRBD1. Trimming cost V 1 base and J 7 bases; bases outside gene matches: 3. The CDR3 loop spans 15 amino acids. Germline lookup yields CDR1 KGHSH and CDR2 LQKENI. This CDR3 reads CASSPRTGGIGELFF. The CDR3 DNA reads TGTGCCAGCTCACCACGGACAGGGGGGATCGGGGAGCTGTTTTTT.

The V and J genes are TRBV6-6 and TRBJ1-1, with TRBD1 matching over 9 bases. With V trimmed by 4 bases and J by 3 bases, 6 bases remained unmatched. The length of the CDR3 is 15 residues. Per the germline V gene, CDR1 is MNHNY and CDR2 is SVGAGI (reference sequence). CDR3 protein: CASSSPDRGDTEAFF. In nucleotides, the CDR3 is TGTGCCAGCAGTTCCCCAGACAGGGGGGACACTGAAGCTTTCTTT.

This clone was seen more than once but under ten times. This chain joins TRBV27 and TRBJ1-6; D remains ambiguous. This CDR3 is 14 amino acids long. V was shortened by 6 bases and J by 8 bases, with 14 bases between the two germline ends. CDR1 and CDR2 (germline): MNHEY, SMNVEV (reference sequence). The CDR3 nucleotides are TGTGCCAGCAGGGACGTTTCGGGATATTCACCCCTCCACTTT. It specifies CASRDVSGYSPLHF.

The chain employs TRBV3-1 (or the pseudogene TRBV3-2) and TRBJ1-1; TRBD1 matches at 8 bases. CDR1 is LGHDT, CDR2 YNNKEL, per germline (reference sequence). V lost 0 bases to trimming and J lost 11 bases; unmatched junction nucleotides: 8. The CDR3 has 14 residues. The CDR3 DNA reads TGTGCCAGCAGCCAAGATCAGGGGGCTTTTTCGGCTTTCTTT. Its translation: CASSQDQGAFSAFF.

J is TRBJ1-2 and V is TRBV30; 8 bases map to TRBD1. CDR3 length: 14 amino acids. V dropped 8 bases and J dropped 7; count of bases not matched to a gene: 15. CDR1 is GTSNPN, CDR2 SVGIG, per germline (reference sequence). The CDR3 DNA follows: TGTGCCCGTACTGTGACAGGGGACGGCGCTGGCTACACCTTC. Protein: CARTVTGDGAGYTF.

V usage is TRBV7-2 and J usage is TRBJ2-5; tentative D call: TRBD1 (6 bases). From germline, CDR1 is SGHTA and CDR2 FQGNSA. The CDR3 has 13 amino acids. The V gene lost 4 bases and the J gene lost 5 bases, with 11 bases spanning the gap. The CDR3 loop reads CASSSQGGETQYF. The CDR3 region has the DNA TGTGCCAGCAGCTCACAGGGCGGTGAGACCCAGTACTTC.

This chain links TRBV7-2 with TRBJ2-1; the D is unclear. The V end lost 5 bases, the J end lost 4 bases, and 9 bases lay between the germline ends. Germline V gives CDR1 SGHTA, CDR2 FQGNSA. This CDR3 region has 13 residues. This CDR3 reads CASSAANYNEQFF. Written as DNA, the CDR3 is TGTGCCAGCAGCGCGGCAAATTACAATGAGCAGTTCTTC.

The gene calls are TRBV30 and TRBJ2-6, with no clear D. V lost 5 bases and J 0 bases, leaving 5 bases between the germline ends. In germline, CDR1 is GTSNPN, CDR2 SVGIG (reference sequence). There are 13 residues in the CDR3. CDR3 DNA sequence: TGTGCCTGGCAGATCTCTGGGGCCAACGTCCTGACTTTC. Its protein product is CAWQISGANVLTF.

V and J are TRBV4-1 and TRBJ2-5, with 9 bases lining up with TRBD2. V gave up 2 bases and J gave up 1 base; unmatched junction bases: 17. The CDR3 loop spans 20 amino acids. CDR1 and CDR2 from the germline V gene are MGHRA and YSYEKL. CDR3 amino acids: CASSQTAVRRGGRIQETQYF. The CDR3 DNA reads as TGCGCCAGCAGCCAAACGGCGGTTAGGCGGGGGGGGCGTATCCAAGAGACCCAGTACTTC.

There are many counts of this clone. The genes are TRBV7-3 and TRBJ2-5; 11 positions agree with TRBD1. The junction had 6 bases not matched to a gene; V was cut back by 4 bases and J by 5 bases. CDR1 and CDR2 (germline): SGHTA, FQGTGA. The CDR3 spans 15 residues. The DNA of the CDR3 is TGTGCCAGCAGCTGCCGGGACAGGGGGGCGGAGACCCAGTACTTC. Amino acid sequence: CASSCRDRGAETQYF.